The 17 T cell receptor beta chains presented below share a single source sample, sequenced in a study of cytomegalovirus exposure and HLA in healthy donors. The PCR employed 60 Vbeta primers together with 13 Jbeta primers. Method: immunoSEQ multiplex PCR; TCRdb's copy keeps in-frame clones and lacks some. The data contain around 65,000 clones, 62% of them singletons. The sample taken for sequencing was PBMCs. The receptor set was obtained from a man under 40 in good health and CMV-seronegative.

CDR3 nucleotides: TGTGCCAGCAGCCCCCAGGGCACGAACACCGGGGAGCTGTTTTTT. It is translated as CASSPQGTNTGELFF. The rearrangement uses TRBV7-3 and TRBJ2-2; TRBD1 might be the D (5 bases). Between the trimmed V and J ends, which lost 5 bases and 0 bases, there was a span of 10 bases. The CDR3 spans 15 residues. Germline CDR1 is SGHTA and CDR2 is FQGTGA.

The rearrangement uses TRBV18 and TRBJ2-3; the D gene is possibly TRBD1 (6 bases). Germline V gene sequence: CDR1 KGHSH, CDR2 LQKENI. The V and J ends lost 4 bases and 1 base respectively, with 9 bases between them. This CDR3 comprises 14 residues. For the CDR3, the DNA is TGTGCCAGCTCACTTAGACAGGGCACAGATACGCAGTATTTT. As protein: CASSLRQGTDTQYF.

This clone was seen only a few times. This chain uses TRBV27 with TRBJ2-1, with D unresolved. This CDR3 has 12 residues. Germline V gene lookup returns CDR1 MNHEY and CDR2 SMNVEV (reference sequence). The ends were cut back, 2 bases at V and 9 bases at J, with 8 bases in the middle. The CDR3 region is CASSLGATEQFF. The CDR3, as DNA: TGTGCCAGCAGTTTAGGAGCGACTGAGCAGTTCTTC.

This rearrangement joins TRBV4-2 to TRBJ1-2; the match to TRBD1 covers 10 bases. The CDR3 covers 16 residues. V dropped 0 bases and J dropped 2; count of bases not matched to a gene: 3. Germline CDR1 is LGHNA and CDR2 is YNFKEQ. CDR3 in DNA: TGTGCCAGCAGCCAAGATTGGGACAGGGGAAACTATGGCTACACCTTC. It encodes CASSQDWDRGNYGYTF.

The rearrangement joins TRBV7-8 to TRBJ2-1, with TRBD2 identical over 9 bases. The CDR3 is made up of 16 amino acids. V dropped 3 bases and J dropped 4; count of bases not matched to a gene: 7. Germline V lookup: CDR1 SGHVS, CDR2 FQNEAQ. DNA of the CDR3: TGTGCCAGCAGCTTTGGGGAGCTAGCGGGGTACAATGAGCAGTTCTTC. It encodes CASSFGELAGYNEQFF.

V usage is TRBV7-9 and J usage is TRBJ2-5; possibly TRBD1 for D (5 bases). CDR3 length equals 16 residues. Germline CDR1 and CDR2: SEHNR and FQNEAQ (reference sequence). V dropped 2 bases and J dropped 4 bases, with 17 bases sitting between them. The DNA of the CDR3 is TGTGCCAGCAGCTTACAGCGACAGCCACGCGCAGAGACCCAGTACTTC. The encoded protein is CASSLQRQPRAETQYF.

This clone was recorded a few times. V usage is TRBV5-6 and J usage is TRBJ1-6; D unclear. This CDR3 contains 12 residues. CDR1 and CDR2 (germline): SGHDT, YYEEEE. Trimming shortened V by 0 bases and J by 9 bases, and 4 bases separated the two germline ends. CDR3 coding DNA: TGTGCCAGCAGCTTGGTCGGTTCACCCCTCCACTTT. It translates to CASSLVGSPLHF.

The chain couples TRBV5-4 to TRBJ2-1; a weak D match, TRBD1 (5 bases). Germline values: CDR1 SGHNT, CDR2 YYREEE (reference sequence). The V end was cut by 5 bases, the J end by 7 bases, with 13 bases between. CDR3 length: 13 amino acids. For the CDR3, the DNA is TGTGCCAGCAGTCCCCCAGGGTGGAATGAGCAGTTCTTC. Translating gives CASSPPGWNEQFF.

This clone appeared a single time. The chain carries TRBV14 and TRBJ1-1; no reliable D call. The CDR3 is made up of 14 amino acids. The germline V gene encodes CDR1 SGHDN and CDR2 FVKESK. V was shortened by 7 bases and J by 3 bases, with 15 bases between the two germline ends. The CDR3 nucleotides read TGTGCCAGCACCCTCGCGGGGTTGGACACTGAAGCTTTCTTT. Translation: CASTLAGLDTEAFF. Complete variable domain (other parts from reference TRBV14 and TRBJ1-1): EAGVTQFPSHSVIEKGQTVTLRCDPISGHDNLYWYRRVMGKEIKFLLHFVKESKQDESGMPNNRFLAERTGGTYSTLKVQPAELEDSGVYFCASTLAGLDTEAFFGQGTRLTVV.

This chain connects TRBV19 to TRBJ2-1; weak D call: TRBD1 (6 bases). V was shortened by 6 bases and J by 3 bases, with 12 bases between the two germline ends. CDR3 length equals 14 residues. CDR1 is LNHDA and CDR2 is SQIVND in the germline V gene (reference sequence). CDR3 loop: CASRPRTDYNEQFF. The CDR3 DNA is TGTGCCAGTAGACCCAGGACAGACTACAATGAGCAGTTCTTC.

This clone was observed a few times. The V gene is TRBV2, the J gene TRBJ2-5; D possibly corresponds to TRBD1 (6 bases). Trimming took 6 bases from V and 7 from J, leaving 12 bases between them. CDR1 is SNHLY and CDR2 is FYNNEI in the germline V gene. This CDR3 region has 12 residues. CDR3 sequence: CASRPDSSTQYF. CDR3 bases: TGTGCCAGCAGGCCGGACAGTTCGACCCAGTACTTC.

The genes are TRBV6-5 and TRBJ2-2; tentatively, D is TRBD1 (5 bases). From germline, CDR1 is MNHEY and CDR2 SVGAGI. The V end was cut by 9 bases, the J end by 1 base, with 12 bases between. The CDR3 length is 14 residues. The CDR3 spells CASRGRRNTGELFF. DNA of the CDR3: TGTGCCAGTAGGGGCAGGAGGAACACCGGGGAGCTGTTTTTT.

The J gene is TRBJ2-1, the V gene TRBV2, with a tentative D call TRBD2 (5 bases). V was cut by 5 bases and J by 5 bases, with 13 bases left in between. Per the germline V gene, CDR1 is SNHLY and CDR2 is FYNNEI. This CDR3 has 14 amino acids. CDR3 sequence reads: CASSYAGVNNEQFF. The DNA for the CDR3 is TGTGCCAGCAGTTACGCCGGGGTTAACAATGAGCAGTTCTTC.

The chain carries TRBV12-5 and TRBJ2-7; tentatively, D is TRBD2 (6 bases). This CDR3 is 18 amino acids long. From germline, CDR1 is LGHNT and CDR2 FRNRAP. V lost 2 bases to trimming and J lost 7 bases, with 27 bases between them. This CDR3 reads CASGLNLGAGRDPREQYF. CDR3 bases: TGTGCTAGTGGTTTGAACCTCGGGGCAGGGCGGGACCCTCGGGAGCAGTACTTC.

The chain employs TRBV20-1 and TRBJ2-3, with D possibly TRBD2 on 5 matching bases. The CDR3 loop spans 11 amino acids. Trimming shortened V by 1 base and J by 9 bases, and 8 bases separated the two germline ends. Looked up from germline, CDR1 is DFQATT and CDR2 is SNEGSKA (reference sequence). This CDR3 reads CSARASSTQYF. In nucleotides, the CDR3 is TGCAGTGCTAGAGCTAGCAGCACGCAGTATTTT.

This clone was recorded once. This chain links TRBV27 with TRBJ2-7; D gene unclear. CDR1 is MNHEY and CDR2 is SMNVEV in the germline V gene (reference sequence). With 5 bases removed from V and 3 bases from J, the gap between germline ends came to 5 bases. This CDR3 is 11 amino acids long. Here the CDR3 reads CASSTCYEQYF. The CDR3 bases are TGTGCCAGCAGTACTTGCTACGAGCAGTACTTC.

This clone showed up just a few times. The chain carries TRBV5-4 and TRBJ1-5; D might be TRBD1 (6 bases). The CDR3 has 15 amino acids. Germline V gives CDR1 SGHNT, CDR2 YYREEE (reference sequence). Trimming removed 0 bases at V and 1 base at J, with 8 bases between. CDR3 in amino acids: CASSLGGGSNQPQHF. Written as DNA, the CDR3 is TGTGCCAGCAGCTTGGGAGGGGGAAGCAATCAGCCCCAGCATTTT.